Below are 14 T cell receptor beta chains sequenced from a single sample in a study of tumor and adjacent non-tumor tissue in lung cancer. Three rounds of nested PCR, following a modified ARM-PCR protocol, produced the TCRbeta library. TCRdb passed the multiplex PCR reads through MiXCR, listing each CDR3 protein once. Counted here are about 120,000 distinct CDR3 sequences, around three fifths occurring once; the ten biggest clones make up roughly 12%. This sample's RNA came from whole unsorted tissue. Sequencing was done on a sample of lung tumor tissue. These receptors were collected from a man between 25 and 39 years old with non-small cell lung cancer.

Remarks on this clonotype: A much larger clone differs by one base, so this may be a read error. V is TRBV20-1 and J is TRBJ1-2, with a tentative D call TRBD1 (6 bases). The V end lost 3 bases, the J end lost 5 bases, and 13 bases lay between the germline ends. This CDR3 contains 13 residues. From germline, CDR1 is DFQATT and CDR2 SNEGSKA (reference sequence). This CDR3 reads CSASPDRSYGYTF. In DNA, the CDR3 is TGCAGTGCTAGTCCCGACAGGAGTTATGGCTACACCTTC.

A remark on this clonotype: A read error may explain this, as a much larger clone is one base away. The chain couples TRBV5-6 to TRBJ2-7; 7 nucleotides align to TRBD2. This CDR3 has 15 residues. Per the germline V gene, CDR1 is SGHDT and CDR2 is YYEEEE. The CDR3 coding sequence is TGTGCCAACAGCTTGGCGGGGGACGGACTTCTCGAGCAGTACTTC. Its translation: CANSLAGDGLLEQYF.

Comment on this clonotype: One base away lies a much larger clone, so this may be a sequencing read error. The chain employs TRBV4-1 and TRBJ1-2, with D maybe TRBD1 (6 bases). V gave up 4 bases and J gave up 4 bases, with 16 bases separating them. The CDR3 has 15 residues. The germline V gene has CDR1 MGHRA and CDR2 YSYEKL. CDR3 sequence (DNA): TGCGCCAGCAGCCCCATCCTTAGGGACACCTATGGCTACACCTTC. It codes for CASSPILRDTYGYTF.

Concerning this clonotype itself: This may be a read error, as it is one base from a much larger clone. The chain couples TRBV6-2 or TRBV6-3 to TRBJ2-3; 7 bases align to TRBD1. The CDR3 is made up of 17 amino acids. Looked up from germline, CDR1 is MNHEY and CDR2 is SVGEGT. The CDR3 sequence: CASSYSRGTGDTDTQNF. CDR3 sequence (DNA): TGTGCCAGCAGTTACTCGAGAGGCACAGGGGACACAGATACGCAGAATTTT.

The CDR3 region is CASSPGVRADTQYF. CDR3 sequence (DNA): TGTGCCAGCAGCCCCGGGGTGAGGGCAGATACACAATATTTT. The V call is TRBV11-2, the J call TRBJ2-3; D may be TRBD2 (5 bases). The CDR3 runs 14 residues. The V gene lost 5 bases and the J gene lost 15 bases, with 24 bases spanning the gap. The V gene's germline CDR1 is SGHAT and CDR2 FQNNGV.

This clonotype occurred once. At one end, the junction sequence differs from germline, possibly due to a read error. The CDR3 sequence: CANSSGTGPGALF. DNA of the CDR3: TGTGCCAACAGCTCGGGGACAGGGCCGGGAGCTCTCTTT. The chain recombines TRBV11-3 with TRBJ1-1, with TRBD1 matching over 9 bases. The CDR3 sequence is 13 residues long. Germline CDR1 is SGHNT and CDR2 is YENEEA.

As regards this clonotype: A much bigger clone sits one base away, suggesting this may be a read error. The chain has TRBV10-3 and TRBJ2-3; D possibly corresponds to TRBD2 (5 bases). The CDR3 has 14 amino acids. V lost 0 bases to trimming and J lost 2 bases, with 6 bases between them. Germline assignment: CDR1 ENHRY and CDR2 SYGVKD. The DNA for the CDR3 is TGTGCCATCAGTGAGTCGGACTCCACAGATACGCAGTATTTT. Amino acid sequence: CAISESDSTDTQYF.

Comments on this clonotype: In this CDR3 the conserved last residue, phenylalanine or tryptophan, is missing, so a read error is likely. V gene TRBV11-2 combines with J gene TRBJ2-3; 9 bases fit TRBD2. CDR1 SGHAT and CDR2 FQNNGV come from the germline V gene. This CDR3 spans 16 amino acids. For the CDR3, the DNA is TGTGCAAGCAGCTTAGGGACTAGCAGGGGCACGGATACGCAGTATGTT. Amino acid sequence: CASSLGTSRGTDTQYV.

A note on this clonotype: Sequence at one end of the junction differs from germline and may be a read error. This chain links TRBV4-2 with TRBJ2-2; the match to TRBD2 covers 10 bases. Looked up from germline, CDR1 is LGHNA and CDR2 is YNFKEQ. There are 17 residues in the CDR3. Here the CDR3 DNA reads TGTGTCAGCAGCCCTCGATTAGCGGGGGGCAGGGCCGGGGAGCTGTTTTTT. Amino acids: CVSSPRLAGGRAGELFF.

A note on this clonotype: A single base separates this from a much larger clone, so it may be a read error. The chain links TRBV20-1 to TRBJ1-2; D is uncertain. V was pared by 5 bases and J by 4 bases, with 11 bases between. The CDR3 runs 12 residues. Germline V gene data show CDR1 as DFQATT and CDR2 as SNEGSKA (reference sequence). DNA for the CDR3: TGCAGTGCTCCCAACAGTGGCTATGGCTACACCTTC. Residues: CSAPNSGYGYTF.

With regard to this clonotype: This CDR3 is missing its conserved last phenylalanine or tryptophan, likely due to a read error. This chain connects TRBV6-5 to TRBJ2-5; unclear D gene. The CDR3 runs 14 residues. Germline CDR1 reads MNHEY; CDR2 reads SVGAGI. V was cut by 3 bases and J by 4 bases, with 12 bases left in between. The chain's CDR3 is CASSYDGSIETQYS. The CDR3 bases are TGTGCCAGCAGTTATGACGGCAGTATAGAGACCCAGTACTCC.

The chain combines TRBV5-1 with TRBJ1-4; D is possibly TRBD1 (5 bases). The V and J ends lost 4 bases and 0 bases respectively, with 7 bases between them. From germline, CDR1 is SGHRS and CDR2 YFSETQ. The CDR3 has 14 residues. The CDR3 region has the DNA TGCGCCAGCAGCCTGGGACCAACTAATGAAAAACTGTTTTTT. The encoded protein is CASSLGPTNEKLFF.

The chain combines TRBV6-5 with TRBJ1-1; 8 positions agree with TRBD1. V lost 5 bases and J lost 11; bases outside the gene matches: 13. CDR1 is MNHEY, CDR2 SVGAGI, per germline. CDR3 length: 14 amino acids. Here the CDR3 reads CASSPQHLQGVAFF. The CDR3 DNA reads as TGTGCCAGCAGTCCACAACACCTACAGGGGGTGGCTTTCTTT.

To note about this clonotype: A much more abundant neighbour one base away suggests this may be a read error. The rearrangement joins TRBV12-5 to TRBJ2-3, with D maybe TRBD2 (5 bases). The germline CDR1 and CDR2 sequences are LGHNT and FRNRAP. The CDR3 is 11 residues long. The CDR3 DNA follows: TGTACTAGTGGTGAACTCCGTACGCAGTATTTT. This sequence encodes CTSGELRTQYF.